These 16 T cell receptor beta chains were sequenced from one sample in a study of post-analysis software for immune sequencing data (dated by TCRdb to about 2015). Study-wide conclusions, independent of this receptor: Patients showed significantly higher frequencies than controls for roughly five TRBV segments, among them TRBV5-6, TRBV5-1 and TRBV20-1.

The method was PCR. TCRdb lists the instrument as Illumina HiSeq 2500. To reduce PCR and sequencing biases, unique molecular identifiers were built into the TCR beta cDNA libraries. TCRdb's own reprocessing of the public reads used fastp at Q25 and MiXCR and kept productive beta chains. Each record represents a unique CDR3 protein, reported with the most common genes and DNA among its rows. The sample table contains about 540,000 distinct CDR3 sequences; only one count was recorded for approximately 31% of them. The top ten clones comprise 5% to 6% of the sample. These receptors' antigens are unknown. The sample comprised blood. The origin of the receptors is a girl under 18 with multiple sclerosis.

This chain connects TRBV20-1 to TRBJ1-6; a weak D match, TRBD1 (6 bases). The CDR3 has 15 amino acids. V shed 0 bases and J shed 3 bases, with 9 bases lying between them. Germline V CDR1 and CDR2: DFQATT, SNEGSKA (reference sequence). As DNA, the CDR3 is TGCAGTGCTAGAGATGGGGGCCTCTATAATTCACCCCTCCACTTT. Translation gives CSARDGGLYNSPLHF.

The genes are TRBV15 and TRBJ2-4; TRBD2 matches 8 bases. The DNA end is a closer match to TRBJ2-5, so the J assignment may be wrong. Germline V CDR1 and CDR2: LNHNV, YYDKDF (reference sequence). The CDR3 is 14 residues long. The CDR3 region is CATASGGASETQYF. CDR3 bases: TGTGCCACCGCTTCCGGGGGGGCCTCAGAGACCCAGTACTTC.

The chain couples TRBV12-3 or TRBV12-4 to TRBJ2-5; D may match TRBD1 or TRBD2 (6 bases each). The ends were cut back, 6 bases at V and 1 base at J, with 15 bases in the middle. The CDR3 sequence is 15 residues long. In DNA form, the CDR3 reads TGTGCCAGCAGCGAGACAGGACTACTCCAAGAGACCCAGTACTTC. It codes for CASSETGLLQETQYF.

The chain couples TRBV20-1 to TRBJ2-7, with TRBD2 matching over 13 bases. The CDR3 length is 13 residues. V lost 5 bases and J lost 7; bases outside the gene matches: 5. Germline CDR1 and CDR2: DFQATT and SNEGSKA (reference sequence). CDR3: CSAHKTSGGEQYF. DNA for the CDR3: TGCAGTGCTCATAAGACTAGCGGGGGGGAGCAGTACTTC.

This clonotype came up once. This chain joins TRBV6-2 or TRBV6-3 and TRBJ1-2, with 7 bases that match TRBD1. The V segment lost 0 bases and the J segment 7 bases; nucleotides outside the gene matches: 8. This CDR3 is built from 15 residues. Germline V CDR1 and CDR2: MNHEY, SVGEGT. The CDR3 sequence: CASSYSGQVAFGYTF. The CDR3 bases are TGTGCCAGCAGTTACTCTGGACAGGTGGCGTTTGGCTACACCTTC.

The CDR3 bases are TGCGCCAGCAGCTTGGTGCTAATCAGGGAGGCGTCGGCAGACGAGCAGTACTTC. This codes for CASSLVLIREASADEQYF. The rearrangement joins TRBV5-1 to TRBJ2-7; possibly TRBD2 for D (6 bases). Trimming left V 0 bases short and J 5 bases short, with 24 bases between. Germline V gene lookup returns CDR1 SGHRS and CDR2 YFSETQ. The CDR3 loop spans 18 amino acids.

This clonotype came up once. This could be a read error, since a much larger clone is one nucleotide away. V gene TRBV29-1 combines with J gene TRBJ2-1; no firm D call. The CDR3 covers 15 residues. V was shortened by 0 bases and J by 13 bases, with 22 bases between the two germline ends. Germline assignment: CDR1 SQVTM and CDR2 ANQGSEA. CDR3 nucleotides: TGCAGCGTTGAAGATCGAGGTGGCCCACCATCGGCCCAGTTCTTC. This gives the protein CSVEDRGGPPSAQFF.

The table lists this clonotype with a few counts. The chain is built from TRBV5-1 and TRBJ2-1, with TRBD2 matching over 12 bases. J lost 5 bases, V lost 4 bases, and 7 bases had no gene match. CDR3 length: 16 amino acids. Germline CDR1 is SGHRS and CDR2 is YFSETQ. The DNA of the CDR3 is TGCGCCAGCAGCGCCGGACTAGCGGGGAGGGACAATGAGCAGTTCTTC. Translated: CASSAGLAGRDNEQFF.

This clonotype was found many times. The chain recombines TRBV6-1 with TRBJ2-7; TRBD1 agrees at 7 bases. Germline CDR1 is MNHNS and CDR2 is SASEGT. J gave up 3 bases and V 3 bases, and 2 bases lay outside the gene matches. The CDR3 loop spans 13 amino acids. The CDR3: CASSETGLYEQYF. Here the CDR3 DNA reads TGTGCCAGCAGTGAGACAGGGCTCTACGAGCAGTACTTC.

The chain joins TRBV5-1 to TRBJ2-3; D might be TRBD2 (6 bases). The CDR3 length is 15 residues. The V and J ends lost 5 bases and 1 base respectively, with 14 bases between them. Germline V gene lookup returns CDR1 SGHRS and CDR2 YFSETQ. CDR3 loop: CASRSSSVGTDTQYF. CDR3 nucleotides: TGCGCCAGCAGATCATCTAGCGTCGGCACAGATACGCAGTATTTT.

The chain joins TRBV7-8 to TRBJ2-7; the D gene is possibly TRBD1 (6 bases). V shed 8 bases and J shed 0 bases, with 8 bases lying between them. Germline-derived CDR1 and CDR2 are SGHVS and FQNEAQ. The CDR3 is made up of 12 amino acids. This chain's CDR3 is CASGDNSYEQYF. The CDR3 DNA follows: TGTGCCAGCGGGGACAACTCCTACGAGCAGTACTTC.

This clonotype was seen a few times. The rearrangement links TRBV29-1 to TRBJ2-7; a weak D match, TRBD1 (6 bases). Trimming shortened V by 5 bases and J by 0 bases, and 14 bases separated the two germline ends. The germline V gene encodes CDR1 SQVTM and CDR2 ANQGSEA. The CDR3 sequence is 14 residues long. CDR3 in amino acids: CSVTGLTGSYEQYF. CDR3 bases: TGCAGCGTTACCGGATTGACAGGCTCCTACGAGCAGTACTTC.

This clonotype showed up just a few times. This chain links TRBV12-3 or TRBV12-4 with TRBJ2-3; the match to TRBD2 covers 10 bases. CDR3 length equals 17 residues. Unmatched junction bases numbered 9, after V lost 6 bases and J lost 0 bases. CDR3 sequence (DNA): TGTGCCAGCAGCCACGGACTAGCGGATAAGAGCACAGATACGCAGTATTTT. Translating it yields CASSHGLADKSTDTQYF.

The chain's CDR3 is CASSITSGGPYEQYF. The CDR3 bases are TGTGCCAGCAGCATTACTAGCGGGGGCCCCTACGAGCAGTACTTC. The genes are TRBV9 and TRBJ2-7; 11 nucleotides match TRBD2. CDR1 is SGDLS, CDR2 YYNGEE, per germline. Trimming took 4 bases from V and 2 from J; bases not matched to a gene: 5. The CDR3 extends over 15 amino acids.

This chain joins TRBV4-1 and TRBJ2-5; 8 positions match TRBD1. The CDR3 length is 15 residues. Germline V gene data show CDR1 as MGHRA and CDR2 as YSYEKL. V shed 2 bases and J 4 bases; nucleotides not matched to a gene: 6. Here the CDR3 reads CASSQPDRVGETQYF. The CDR3, as DNA: TGCGCCAGCAGCCAACCGGACAGGGTGGGAGAGACCCAGTACTTC.

A remark on this clonotype: This sequence may be a read error, since a much larger clone differs from it by one base. This chain links TRBV4-1 with TRBJ2-1, with no clear D. The tail of the sequence fits TRBJ2-7 better, so the J call may be wrong. CDR1 is MGHRA, CDR2 YSYEKL, per germline. This CDR3 is 15 amino acids long. Written as DNA, the CDR3 is TGCGCCAGCAGCTACAGAGATACCTCCTACAATGAGCAGTACTTC. It codes for CASSYRDTSYNEQYF.